Following are 23 T cell receptor beta chains from one sample sequenced in a study of blood T cell repertoires in COVID-19 (dated by TCRdb to about 2020). Libraries came from the immunoSEQ multiplex PCR assay. TCRdb provides this immuneACCESS table in a form limited to in-frame rearrangements. Some clones are lacking; in checked studies, under half of them reflect an unresolved V gene, and why the rest are absent is not known. In all, the sample holds approximately 300,000 clones, and about 89% of those were seen once. The top ten clones comprise more than 0.75% of the sample. What was sequenced was peripheral blood. The receptor source for this set is a man aged 25 to 40 with acute or convalescent COVID-19.

The V gene is TRBV28, the J gene TRBJ1-5, with 7 positions matching TRBD1. Germline lookup yields CDR1 MDHEN and CDR2 SYDVKM. The length of the CDR3 is 14 residues. V gave up 8 bases and J gave up 3 bases; unmatched junction bases: 7. The CDR3 protein is CASLRGFNNQPQHF. Written as DNA, the CDR3 is TGTGCCAGCCTCAGGGGGTTTAACAATCAGCCCCAGCATTTT.

The chain carries TRBV9 and TRBJ2-5; TRBD1 aligns across 9 bases. Germline V gene lookup returns CDR1 SGDLS and CDR2 YYNGEE. The V gene end was trimmed by 4 bases and the J gene end by 4 bases; junction bases not matched to a gene: 2. This CDR3 is built from 13 residues. The chain's CDR3 is CASSSGQGETQYF. CDR3 nucleotides: TGTGCCAGCAGCTCGGGACAGGGAGAGACCCAGTACTTC.

This chain links TRBV21-1 with TRBJ1-2; the D call TRBD1 from the table was never checked on the DNA. TRBV21-1 is described as a pseudogene. The CDR3 covers 12 residues. CDR3 sequence (DNA): TGTGCCAGCCGACAACAGGGGGGCGGCTACACCTTC. Encoded protein: CASRQQGGGYTF.

The V and J genes are TRBV19 and TRBJ1-1; D unresolved. Germline-derived CDR1 and CDR2 are LNHDA and SQIVND (reference sequence). V was trimmed by 2 bases and J by 1 base, leaving 5 bases between them. The CDR3 loop spans 13 amino acids. The CDR3: CASSIQANTEAFF. DNA for the CDR3: TGTGCCAGTAGTATACAAGCGAACACTGAAGCTTTCTTT.

The rearrangement links TRBV19 to TRBJ1-1, with D maybe TRBD1 (5 bases). Per germline, CDR1 LNHDA and CDR2 SQIVND (reference sequence). CDR3 size: 12 residues. Trimming removed 4 bases from V and 6 bases from J, with 9 bases in between. The DNA for the CDR3 is TGTGCCAGTAGTACGGGACTTTCTGAAGCTTTCTTT. It is translated as CASSTGLSEAFF.

This chain connects TRBV10-3 to TRBJ2-7; D is perhaps TRBD2 (7 bases). The germline V gene has CDR1 ENHRY and CDR2 SYGVKD. CDR3 length: 15 residues. V gave up 0 bases and J gave up 0 bases, with 9 bases separating them. In nucleotides, the CDR3 is TGTGCCATCAGTGAGTCAAGGGGGGGCTCCTACGAGCAGTACTTC. The encoded protein is CAISESRGGSYEQYF.

The chain uses TRBV4-1 and TRBJ2-7; 8 bases are a match to TRBD1. CDR3 length equals 16 residues. The germline V gene encodes CDR1 MGHRA and CDR2 YSYEKL. J lost 4 bases, V lost 0 bases, and 8 bases had no gene match. The CDR3 sequence is CASSQDGSGGGYEQYF. As DNA, the CDR3 is TGCGCCAGCAGCCAAGATGGGTCAGGGGGCGGTTACGAGCAGTACTTC.

The chain combines TRBV19 with TRBJ2-5, with 9 bases aligning to TRBD1. V lost 7 bases, J lost 4 bases, and 10 bases stayed unmatched. The CDR3 is 15 residues long. CDR1 LNHDA and CDR2 SQIVND come from the germline V gene (reference sequence). CDR3 nucleotide sequence: TGTGCCAGTACTAAAGGACAGGGGAAGGGAGAGACCCAGTACTTC. Translation: CASTKGQGKGETQYF. The full variable domain, with the rest looked up from reference TRBV19 and TRBJ2-5, is DGGITQSPKYLFRKEGQNVTLSCEQNLNHDAMYWYRQDPGQGLRLIYYSQIVNDFQKGDIAEGYSVSREKKESFPLTVTSAQKNPTAFYLCASTKGQGKGETQYFGPGTRLLVL.

V gene TRBV28 combines with J gene TRBJ1-6; D is possibly TRBD1 (6 bases). The CDR3 is made up of 13 amino acids. V was shortened by 8 bases and J by 9 bases, with 14 bases between the two germline ends. Per germline, CDR1 MDHEN and CDR2 SYDVKM. CDR3 in DNA: TGTGCCAGCCAGGGGTCTTCAAGTTCACCCCTCCACTTT. Protein product: CASQGSSSSPLHF.

The chain employs TRBV28 and TRBJ2-7, with D possibly TRBD2 on 5 matching bases. There are 17 residues in the CDR3. The V end was cut by 3 bases, the J end by 4 bases, with 22 bases between. Looked up from germline, CDR1 is MDHEN and CDR2 is SYDVKM. The CDR3 DNA follows: TGTGCCAGCAGTTTTATTCAGGACGGACTCTCTACATACGAGCAGTACTTC. It is translated as CASSFIQDGLSTYEQYF.

The CDR3 loop reads CASSFRSSGANVLTF. CDR3 bases: TGTGCCAGCAGCTTTAGGAGCTCTGGGGCCAACGTCCTGACTTTC. The V and J genes are TRBV5-6 and TRBJ2-6, with no clear D. The ends were cut back, 2 bases at V and 0 bases at J, with 6 bases in the middle. This CDR3 has 15 amino acids. In germline, CDR1 is SGHDT, CDR2 YYEEEE.

This clone was counted once. This chain uses TRBV19 with TRBJ1-5; D unresolved. CDR3 length: 15 amino acids. Germline CDR1 and CDR2: LNHDA and SQIVND (reference sequence). Trimming cost V 1 base and J 0 bases, with 7 bases left between them. For the CDR3, the DNA is TGTGCCAGTAGTATAGGGGCGATTAGCAATCAGCCCCAGCATTTT. Translation: CASSIGAISNQPQHF.

This clone was observed a single time. The genes are TRBV4-1 and TRBJ2-2; D unresolved. Per the germline V gene, CDR1 is MGHRA and CDR2 is YSYEKL. The V end was cut by 1 base, the J end by 0 bases, with 3 bases between. The CDR3 totals 14 residues. The CDR3 nucleotides are TGCGCCAGCAGCCAAGGTACGAACACCGGGGAGCTGTTTTTT. Protein sequence: CASSQGTNTGELFF.

V gene TRBV6-5 combines with J gene TRBJ1-1; maybe TRBD1 (6 bases). The CDR3 has 14 residues. The germline gives CDR1 MNHEY, CDR2 SVGAGI. Trimming shortened V by 0 bases and J by 5 bases, and 10 bases separated the two germline ends. CDR3 sequence reads: CASSYSRGLTEAFF. Written as DNA, the CDR3 is TGTGCCAGCAGTTACTCCAGGGGATTAACTGAAGCTTTCTTT.

The chain has TRBV4-1 and TRBJ2-1; D remains ambiguous. Germline CDR1 is MGHRA and CDR2 is YSYEKL. V was cut by 4 bases and J by 5 bases, with 12 bases left in between. This CDR3 is 14 amino acids long. This chain's CDR3 is CASSRGLLDNEQFF. The DNA of the CDR3 is TGCGCCAGCAGCCGTGGCCTGCTGGACAATGAGCAGTTCTTC.

V gene TRBV12-3 or TRBV12-4 combines with J gene TRBJ2-1; no reliable D call. Trimming took 5 bases from V and 9 from J, leaving 14 bases between them. CDR3 length: 13 residues. The CDR3 sequence: CASSPLRSFEQFF. The CDR3 DNA reads as TGTGCCAGCAGTCCCTTGAGAAGTTTTGAGCAGTTCTTC.

The CDR3 loop reads CASRGDGQLYGYTF. The CDR3 DNA reads as TGTGCCAGCAGGGGTGATGGGCAGCTCTATGGCTACACCTTC. The rearrangement uses TRBV2 and TRBJ1-2; D gene unclear. The CDR3 length is 14 residues. V was shortened by 6 bases and J by 4 bases, with 15 bases between the two germline ends. Per germline, CDR1 SNHLY and CDR2 FYNNEI.

CDR3 residues: CSVEEEGAYGYTF. CDR3 coding DNA: TGCAGCGTTGAAGAGGAGGGGGCGTATGGCTACACCTTC. This chain links TRBV29-1 with TRBJ1-2, with 7 positions matching TRBD1. The CDR3 covers 13 residues. Looked up from germline, CDR1 is SQVTM and CDR2 is ANQGSEA. Trimming at V came to 0 bases and at J to 5 bases, leaving 3 bases not matched to a gene.

The genes are TRBV30 and TRBJ2-3; D gene ambiguous. V lost 0 bases and J lost 5, with 6 bases in between. Looked up from germline, CDR1 is GTSNPN and CDR2 is SVGIG (reference sequence). This CDR3 contains 12 residues. The CDR3 DNA sequence: TGTGCCTGGAGTGTACAAGAAGATACGCAGTATTTT. It encodes CAWSVQEDTQYF.

The V gene is TRBV27, the J gene TRBJ1-6; D possibly corresponds to TRBD1 (5 bases). The CDR3 sequence is 17 residues long. V was trimmed by 2 bases and J by 3 bases, leaving 14 bases between them. Germline CDR1 is MNHEY and CDR2 is SMNVEV (reference sequence). CDR3 region: CASSLRPTARYNSPLHF. CDR3 sequence (DNA): TGTGCCAGCAGTTTACGTCCGACAGCACGCTATAATTCACCCCTCCACTTT.

The chain combines TRBV11-2 with TRBJ2-3, with 7 bases matching TRBD2. Germline assignment: CDR1 SGHAT and CDR2 FQNNGV. The length of the CDR3 is 16 residues. V dropped 4 bases and J dropped 4; count of bases not matched to a gene: 11. CDR3 in DNA: TGTGCCAGCAGCTCTCTGACTAGCACAAGCGCAGATACGCAGTATTTT. This encodes CASSSLTSTSADTQYF.

J is TRBJ2-2 and V is TRBV4-2; TRBD1 matches at 8 bases. The CDR3 loop spans 16 amino acids. Germline V gene sequence: CDR1 LGHNA, CDR2 YNFKEQ. With V trimmed by 4 bases and J by 0 bases, 4 bases remained unmatched. The CDR3 bases are TGTGCCAGCAGCCGGCTGGACAGGGCGAACACCGGGGAGCTGTTTTTT. Translating gives CASSRLDRANTGELFF.

V usage is TRBV6-5 and J usage is TRBJ1-2; no firm D call. The germline V gene has CDR1 MNHEY and CDR2 SVGAGI. This CDR3 has 15 residues. Trimming took 10 bases from V and 2 from J, leaving 20 bases between them. The CDR3 reads CATGDDRSLNYGYTF. The CDR3 region has the DNA TGTGCCACAGGCGACGATCGATCCCTAAACTATGGCTACACCTTC.